This TCR beta chain was documented in a study of identical twins listed by TCRdb under 2016. Regarding the complete study: To test whether fetal clonotypes persist, this study deep-sequenced TCR alpha and beta repertoires from monozygotic twins, from unrelated adults of various ages, and from cord blood. To rule out contamination, replicate twin experiments were performed at different times with different library preparation protocols. Study-wide findings and limitations: In monozygotic twins, recombination models systematically underestimated out-of-frame TCR alpha sharing, but the models matched the sharing seen between unrelated individuals. Abundant cord blood beta clonotypes carried fewer insertions; young adult naive repertoires showed a weaker similar trend, while memory repertoires showed none. Compared with coincidental sharing between unrelated individuals, an excess of low generation-probability sequences was observed among out-of-frame TCR alpha sequences shared between twins. The excess sharing between twins in beta out-of-frame sequences was weaker because fewer shared sequences reduced the signal-to-noise ratio. Invariant T cells such as MAIT and iNKT could partly confound zero-insertion analyses, although diverse VJ usage argued against such confounding for most clonotypes. Because the same donors could not be followed over many years, conclusions were based on cross-sectional statistical analysis.

The library was obtained by 5' RACE. Sequencer: Illumina HiSeq 2000. A universal primer binding site was introduced by template switching, and a unique molecular identifier was present in the final cDNA, enabling accurate counting of TCR cDNA molecules. Specific primers in the conserved constant-segment region were used to synthesize first-strand cDNA for the TCR alpha and beta chains. To control for contamination, every cDNA library carried two barcodes: a SMART-Mk sample barcode plus Illumina barcodes. Two successive PCR steps introduced TruSeq adapter sequences along with Illumina sample barcodes. The Illumina HiSeq platform was used with custom primers to sequence TCR alpha and beta cDNA libraries. Under the source paper's analysis protocol: Unique molecular identifiers were extracted from raw reads with MiGEC, and CDR3 positions were determined with MiXCR. Recombination models were inferred per individual with the repgenHMM and IGoR tools using an EM algorithm. Shared clonotypes were analyzed with the tcR package in R, and sharing was normalized by the product of cloneset sizes. To study raw recombination without the effects of thymic and clonal selection, out-of-frame nonproductive sequences were analyzed. TCRdb itself trimmed the public reads at Q25 with fastp, ran MiXCR and retained productive beta chains. All rows with the same CDR3 protein become a single entry with the most common DNA and genes. These V and J calls are TCRdb output, not the study's own analysis. The table for this sample lists some 570,000 distinct CDR3 sequences; around 22% of them were counted only once. Approximately 0.52% of the sample is taken by the ten largest.

In its sample, this clonotype was seen once. Its antigen specificity is not known. There are no base qualities to consult, and no much larger clone falls within one base. CDR1 and CDR2 are read off the germline V gene as ENHRY and SYGVKD. After removal of 0 bases from V and 8 bases from J, the junction retains 4 bases not matched to a gene. The CDR3 holds 15 amino acids from the cysteine to the phenylalanine. The read is trimmed to its CDR3 DNA, 45 bases read in frame from base 1. All donors were healthy Caucasians. The twin cohort comprised three pairs of female monozygotic twins, all aged roughly 18 to 29 years. Positive isolation kits from Invitrogen were used to isolate the CD4+ and CD8+ T cell populations. The same sample was also used in a study of yellow fever vaccine responses in identical twins. The second study reports: The T cell response to vaccination in identical twins was reported by the authors to appear partly convergent and partly personalized. In the study, vaccine-responding T cell clones were precisely tracked in identical twins.

The chain links TRBV10-3 with TRBJ2-1, and 10 junctional nucleotides match TRBD2. The receptor's source is a woman aged 18-30 years in good health. The specimen sequenced was CD4+ T cells sorted from blood. CDR3 region: CAISESGLAGDEQFF. The sequence in DNA is TGTGCCATCAGTGAGTCCGGGCTAGCGGGAGATGAGCAGTTCTTC.